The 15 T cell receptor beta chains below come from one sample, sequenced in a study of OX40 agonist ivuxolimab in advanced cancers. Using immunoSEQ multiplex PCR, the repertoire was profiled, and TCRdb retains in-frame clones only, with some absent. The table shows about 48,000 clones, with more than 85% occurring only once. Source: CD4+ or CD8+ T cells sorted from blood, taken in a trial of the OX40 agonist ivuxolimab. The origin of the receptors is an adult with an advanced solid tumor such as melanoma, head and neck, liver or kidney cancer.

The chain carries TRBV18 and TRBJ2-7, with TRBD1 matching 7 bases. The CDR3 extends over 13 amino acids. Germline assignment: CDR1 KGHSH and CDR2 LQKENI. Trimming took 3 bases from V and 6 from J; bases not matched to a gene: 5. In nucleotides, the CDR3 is TGTGCCAGCTCACCCTACACAGGGGCCGAGCAGTACTTC. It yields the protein CASSPYTGAEQYF.

The CDR3 DNA sequence: TGCAGCGTTGATTCGGCCGTCGCCGTGGACACTGAAGCTTTCTTT. Its translation is CSVDSAVAVDTEAFF. The V and J genes are TRBV29-1 and TRBJ1-1, with D hard to call. Germline V gene data show CDR1 as SQVTM and CDR2 as ANQGSEA. The CDR3 runs to 15 residues. Trimming took off 3 bases at V and 3 bases at J, with 17 bases between the two ends.

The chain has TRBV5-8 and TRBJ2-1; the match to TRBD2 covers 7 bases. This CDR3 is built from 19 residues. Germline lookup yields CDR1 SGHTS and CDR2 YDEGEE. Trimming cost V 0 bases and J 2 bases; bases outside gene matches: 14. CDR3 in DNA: TGTGCCAGCAGCTTGGGGGGAGGGGCGGAGCGGGCCACCTACAATGAGCAGTTCTTC. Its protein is CASSLGGGAERATYNEQFF.

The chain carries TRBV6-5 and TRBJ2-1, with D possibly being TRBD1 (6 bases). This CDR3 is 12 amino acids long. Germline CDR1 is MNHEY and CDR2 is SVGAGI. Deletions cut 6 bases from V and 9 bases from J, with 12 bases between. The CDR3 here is CASSRQGTEQFF. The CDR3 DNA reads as TGTGCCAGCAGCCGGCAGGGGACTGAGCAGTTCTTC.

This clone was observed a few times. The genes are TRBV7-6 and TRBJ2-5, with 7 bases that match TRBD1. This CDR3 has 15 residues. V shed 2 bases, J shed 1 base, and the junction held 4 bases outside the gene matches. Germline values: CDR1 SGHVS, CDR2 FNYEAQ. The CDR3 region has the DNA TGTGCCAGCAGCTTATTAGGGGGCCCCCAAGAGACCCAGTACTTC. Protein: CASSLLGGPQETQYF.

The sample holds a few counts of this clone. The CDR3 region is CASSMHGDHEQFF. The CDR3 region has the DNA TGTGCCAGTAGTATGCATGGGGACCATGAGCAGTTCTTC. The V gene is TRBV19, the J gene TRBJ2-1, with D perhaps TRBD1 or TRBD2 (5 bases each). Germline V gene lookup returns CDR1 LNHDA and CDR2 SQIVND (reference sequence). The CDR3 extends over 13 amino acids. V dropped 3 bases and J dropped 8 bases, with 11 bases sitting between them.

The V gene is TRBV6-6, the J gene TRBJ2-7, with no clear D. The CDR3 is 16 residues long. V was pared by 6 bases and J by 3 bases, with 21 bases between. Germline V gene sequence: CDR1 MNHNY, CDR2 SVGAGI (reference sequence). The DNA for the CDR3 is TGTGCCAGCAGCCCGCAACAAGTCCAGAATCGCTACGAGCAGTACTTC. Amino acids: CASSPQQVQNRYEQYF.

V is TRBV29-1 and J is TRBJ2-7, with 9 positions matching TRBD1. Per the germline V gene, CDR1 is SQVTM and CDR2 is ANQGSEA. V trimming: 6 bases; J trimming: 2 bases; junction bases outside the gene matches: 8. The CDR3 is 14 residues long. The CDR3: CSVAGTGRTYEQYF. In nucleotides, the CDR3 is TGCAGCGTAGCCGGGACAGGGAGAACCTACGAGCAGTACTTC.

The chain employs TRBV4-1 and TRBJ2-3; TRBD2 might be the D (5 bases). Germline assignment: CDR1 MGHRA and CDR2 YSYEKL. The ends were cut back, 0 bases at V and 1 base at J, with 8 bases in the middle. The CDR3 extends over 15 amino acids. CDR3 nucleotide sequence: TGCGCCAGCAGCCAAGAGAGGGCAGGCACAGATACGCAGTATTTT. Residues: CASSQERAGTDTQYF.

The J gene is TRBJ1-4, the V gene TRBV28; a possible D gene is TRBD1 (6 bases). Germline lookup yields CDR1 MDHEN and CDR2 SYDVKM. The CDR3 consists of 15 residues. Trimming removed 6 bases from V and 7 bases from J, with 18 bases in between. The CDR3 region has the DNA TGTGCCAGCAGGGGCACAGGGTTGCTTAGTGAAAAACTGTTTTTT. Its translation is CASRGTGLLSEKLFF.

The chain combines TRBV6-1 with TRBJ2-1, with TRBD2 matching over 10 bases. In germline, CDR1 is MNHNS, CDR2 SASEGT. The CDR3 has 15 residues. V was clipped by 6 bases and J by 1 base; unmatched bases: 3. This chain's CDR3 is CASRTSGFSYNEQFF. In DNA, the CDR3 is TGTGCCAGCAGGACTAGCGGGTTTTCCTACAATGAGCAGTTCTTC.

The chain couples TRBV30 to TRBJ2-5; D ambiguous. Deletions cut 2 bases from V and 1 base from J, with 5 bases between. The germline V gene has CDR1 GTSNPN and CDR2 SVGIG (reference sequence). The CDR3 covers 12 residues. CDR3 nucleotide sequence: TGTGCCTGGAGTCAAATCCAAGAGACCCAGTACTTC. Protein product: CAWSQIQETQYF.

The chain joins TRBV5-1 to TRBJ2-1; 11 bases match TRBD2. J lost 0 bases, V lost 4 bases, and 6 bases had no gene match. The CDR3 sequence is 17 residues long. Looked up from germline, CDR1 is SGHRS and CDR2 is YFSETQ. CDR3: CASSLGLADYSYNEQFF. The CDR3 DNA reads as TGCGCCAGCAGCCTGGGACTAGCGGACTACTCCTACAATGAGCAGTTCTTC. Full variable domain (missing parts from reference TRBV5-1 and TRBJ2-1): KAGVTQTPRYLIKTRGQQVTLSCSPISGHRSVSWYQQTPGQGLQFLFEYFSETQRNKGNFPGRFSGRQFSNSRSEMNVSTLELGDSALYLCASSLGLADYSYNEQFFGPGTRLTVL.

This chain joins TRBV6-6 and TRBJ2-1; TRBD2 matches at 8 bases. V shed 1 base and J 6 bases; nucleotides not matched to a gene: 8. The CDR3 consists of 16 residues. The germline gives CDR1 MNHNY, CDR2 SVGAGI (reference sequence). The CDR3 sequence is CASSYLVAGTSNEQFF. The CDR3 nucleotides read TGTGCCAGCAGTTACTTAGTCGCCGGGACTAGCAATGAGCAGTTCTTC.

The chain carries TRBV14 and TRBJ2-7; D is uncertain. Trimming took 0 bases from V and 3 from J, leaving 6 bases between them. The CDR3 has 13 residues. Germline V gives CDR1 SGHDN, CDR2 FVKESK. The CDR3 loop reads CASSQENSYEQYF. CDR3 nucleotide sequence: TGTGCCAGCAGCCAAGAGAACAGCTACGAGCAGTACTTC.